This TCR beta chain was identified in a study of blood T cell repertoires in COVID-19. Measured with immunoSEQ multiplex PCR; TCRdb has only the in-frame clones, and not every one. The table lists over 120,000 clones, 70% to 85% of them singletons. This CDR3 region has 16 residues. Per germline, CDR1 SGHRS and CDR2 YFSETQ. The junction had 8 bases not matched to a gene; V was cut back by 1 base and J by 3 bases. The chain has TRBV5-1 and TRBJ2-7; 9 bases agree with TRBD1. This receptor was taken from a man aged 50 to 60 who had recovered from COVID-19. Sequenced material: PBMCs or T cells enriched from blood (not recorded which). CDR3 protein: CASSLMTLGQGYEQYF. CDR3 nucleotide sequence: TGCGCCAGCAGCTTGATGACCCTGGGACAGGGCTACGAGCAGTACTTC.